This T cell receptor (beta chain) stems from a study of Ad26.COV2.S vaccination and SARS-CoV-2 variants. In the study overall: The donor belonged to the COV1001 Ad26.COV2.S trial arm. Ad26.COV2.S, an intramuscular injection, was given once or twice 56 days apart.

Indicated treatment: 19 received Ad26.COV2.S at low or high dose, single or two shots; 5 received placebo; per-sample allocation not given. Sampling happened 63 days after the first vaccine or placebo injection. This adult donor, from Boston, was 18-55 years old. Details on this clone: Its cognate antigen is unknown.

V was cut by 4 bases and J by 2 bases, with 19 bases left in between. The CDR3 runs 16 residues. The germline gives CDR1 SGDLS, CDR2 YYNGEE. Sequencing used immunoSEQ multiplex PCR; TCRdb keeps in-frame clones, though not all of them. The sample consists of 380,000 or so clones, under 90% of them appearing once. Findings and caveats of the study: Ad26.COV2.S recipients had broader spike-specific TCRs (P = 0.0014).

The rearrangement joins TRBV9 to TRBJ2-7; D may be TRBD1 or TRBD2 (6 bases each). The sample here was peripheral blood, taken in a trial of Ad26.COV2.S vaccine versus placebo. The receptor was derived from a person aged 18-65 years who received the Ad26.COV2.S COVID-19 vaccine or a placebo. The CDR3 bases are TGTGCCAGCAGCCCCCACGTAAAGGGGGGAACCTACGAGCAGTACTTC. This translates into CASSPHVKGGTYEQYF. The full variable domain, in which reference TRBV9 and TRBJ2-7 provide the parts outside the CDR3, is DSGVTQTPKHLITATGQRVTLRCSPRSGDLSVYWYQQSLDQGLQFLIQYYNGEERAKGNILERFSAQQFPDLHSELNLSSLELGDSALYFCASSPHVKGGTYEQYFGPGTRLTVT.